The 17 T cell receptor beta chains given below trace back to one sample, sequenced in a study of Ad26.COV2.S vaccination and SARS-CoV-2 variants. Treatment indicated: 15 to 20 received Ad26.COV2.S at low or high dose, single or two shots; five or six received placebo; per-sample allocation not given. Sampling was done on day 63 after the first vaccine or placebo injection. Measured with immunoSEQ multiplex PCR; TCRdb has only the in-frame clones, and not every one. The table lists fewer than 500,000 clones, 89% of them singletons. This sample comprised peripheral blood, obtained in a trial of Ad26.COV2.S vaccine versus placebo. The receptors originated from a person aged 18 to 59 who received the Ad26.COV2.S COVID-19 vaccine or a placebo.

CDR3 in DNA: TGTGCCAGCAGTGAAGGTCCAGGGGGCCAGGGAGATACGCAGTATTTT. This codes for CASSEGPGGQGDTQYF. The J gene is TRBJ2-3, the V gene TRBV2; 8 nucleotides agree with TRBD1. The CDR3 runs to 16 residues. V was clipped by 1 base and J by 5 bases; unmatched bases: 8. Germline V gene sequence: CDR1 SNHLY, CDR2 FYNNEI.

The rearrangement links TRBV10-3 to TRBJ1-1, with 7 nucleotides matching TRBD1. CDR3 size: 13 residues. Per the germline V gene, CDR1 is ENHRY and CDR2 is SYGVKD. V was pared by 11 bases and J by 0 bases, with 6 bases of the junction left unmatched. In DNA, the CDR3 is TGTGCCCTTAAGACAGGGCTGAACACTGAAGCTTTCTTT. Translation: CALKTGLNTEAFF.

V gene TRBV7-2 combines with J gene TRBJ1-1; D call uncertain. There are 13 residues in the CDR3. The germline V gene encodes CDR1 SGHTA and CDR2 FQGNSA. With 4 bases removed from V and 7 bases from J, the gap between germline ends came to 13 bases. This CDR3 reads CASSSHLDGEAFF. CDR3 sequence (DNA): TGTGCCAGCAGCTCCCACTTAGATGGTGAAGCTTTCTTT. Full variable domain (remainder filled in from reference TRBV7-2 and TRBJ1-1): GAGVSQSPSNKVTEKGKDVELRCDPISGHTALYWYRQSLGQGLEFLIYFQGNSAPDKSGLPSDRFSAERTGGSVSTLTIQRTQQEDSAVYLCASSSHLDGEAFFGQGTRLTVV.

This chain joins TRBV9 and TRBJ2-3, with TRBD2 matching over 10 bases. CDR1 SGDLS and CDR2 YYNGEE come from the germline V gene. The CDR3 totals 16 residues. Trimming cost V 3 bases and J 0 bases; bases outside gene matches: 4. The CDR3 DNA sequence: TGTGCCAGCAGCGCTCGGACTAGCGGAAGCACAGATACGCAGTATTTT. This sequence encodes CASSARTSGSTDTQYF.

This clone was recorded once. The chain carries TRBV7-2 and TRBJ2-3; TRBD2 matches at 9 bases. V was clipped by 6 bases and J by 1 base; unmatched bases: 5. This CDR3 has 15 residues. In germline, CDR1 is SGHTA, CDR2 FQGNSA. Here the CDR3 reads CASSAGGPGTDTQYF. CDR3 nucleotides: TGTGCCAGCAGTGCGGGAGGGCCGGGCACAGATACGCAGTATTTT.

The V call is TRBV3-1 (or the pseudogene TRBV3-2), the J call TRBJ1-2; D call uncertain. Germline assignment: CDR1 LGHDT and CDR2 YNNKEL (reference sequence). This CDR3 is built from 13 residues. Trimming took 0 bases from V and 4 from J, leaving 6 bases between them. The CDR3 nucleotides read TGTGCCAGCAGCCAAGAGGACTTCTATGGCTACACCTTC. Translating it yields CASSQEDFYGYTF.

The V call is TRBV5-1, the J call TRBJ2-3; D unresolved. Germline V gives CDR1 SGHRS, CDR2 YFSETQ. Trimming removed 4 bases at V and 4 bases at J, with 10 bases between. This CDR3 comprises 13 residues. CDR3 sequence (DNA): TGCGCCAGCAGCCCTGACTCCCCAGATACGCAGTATTTT. It codes for CASSPDSPDTQYF.

V and J are TRBV28 and TRBJ1-2, with 9 bases fitting TRBD1. The J segment lost 6 bases and the V segment lost 5 bases, leaving 10 bases of the junction unmatched. The CDR3 sequence is 15 residues long. The germline gives CDR1 MDHEN, CDR2 SYDVKM. CDR3 in DNA: TGTGCCAGCAGTGGCAACAGGGGGCGAAAGGATGGCTACACCTTC. This encodes CASSGNRGRKDGYTF.

This chain uses TRBV11-3 with TRBJ1-1; weak D call: TRBD1 (6 bases). Germline CDR1 reads SGHNT; CDR2 reads YENEEA. Trimming shortened V by 2 bases and J by 5 bases, and 15 bases separated the two germline ends. The CDR3 covers 15 residues. The CDR3 nucleotides are TGTGCCAGCAGCTTACGGGGGCATACCATAACTGAAGCTTTCTTT. It translates to CASSLRGHTITEAFF.

The chain couples TRBV5-5 to TRBJ1-2, with 7 bases fitting TRBD1. Trimming at V came to 0 bases and at J to 3 bases, leaving 8 bases not matched to a gene. The CDR3 totals 16 residues. Germline values: CDR1 SGHKS, CDR2 YYEKEE (reference sequence). CDR3 sequence: CASSLELWGQHYGYTF. The CDR3 region has the DNA TGTGCCAGCAGCTTGGAGTTGTGGGGACAGCACTATGGCTACACCTTC.

This clone was counted between two and nine times. The chain is built from TRBV19 and TRBJ1-1; 8 nucleotides align to TRBD1. This CDR3 comprises 14 residues. CDR1 is LNHDA and CDR2 is SQIVND in the germline V gene (reference sequence). Trimming at V came to 6 bases and at J to 1 base, leaving 4 bases not matched to a gene. The CDR3 DNA reads TGTGCCAGTAGCACACAGGGGGGGAACACTGAAGCTTTCTTT. It encodes CASSTQGGNTEAFF. Full variable domain (missing parts from reference TRBV19 and TRBJ1-1): DGGITQSPKYLFRKEGQNVTLSCEQNLNHDAMYWYRQDPGQGLRLIYYSQIVNDFQKGDIAEGYSVSREKKESFPLTVTSAQKNPTAFYLCASSTQGGNTEAFFGQGTRLTVV.

The rearrangement links TRBV28 to TRBJ1-5; a weak D match, TRBD1 (6 bases). CDR1 MDHEN and CDR2 SYDVKM come from the germline V gene. This CDR3 has 15 amino acids. V lost 6 bases and J lost 2, with 14 bases in between. The CDR3 reads CASRPTGEGNQPQHF. CDR3 DNA sequence: TGTGCCAGCAGGCCGACAGGTGAAGGCAATCAGCCCCAGCATTTT.

The genes are TRBV11-2 and TRBJ2-1; TRBD1 agrees at 7 bases. Trimming at V came to 0 bases and at J to 4 bases, leaving 3 bases not matched to a gene. This CDR3 comprises 15 residues. Looked up from germline, CDR1 is SGHAT and CDR2 is FQNNGV. CDR3: CASSLDSGQYNEQFF. The CDR3 nucleotides read TGTGCCAGCAGCTTAGATTCGGGACAGTACAATGAGCAGTTCTTC.

This chain joins TRBV4-1 and TRBJ1-1; D might be TRBD1 (6 bases). The V gene's germline CDR1 is MGHRA and CDR2 YSYEKL. CDR3 length equals 14 residues. Trimming removed 6 bases from V and 4 bases from J, with 15 bases in between. The CDR3 region has the DNA TGCGCCAGCAGGGGGACACTTAGGGGCACTGAAGCTTTCTTT. Residues: CASRGTLRGTEAFF.

The rearrangement joins TRBV6-2 or TRBV6-3 to TRBJ2-1; D not certain. The V gene's germline CDR1 is MNHEY and CDR2 SVGEGT. Deletions cut 4 bases from V and 10 bases from J, with 17 bases between. The CDR3 is made up of 14 amino acids. Here the CDR3 DNA reads TGTGCCAGCAGTTCCCGACTGGAACTCGGGGAGCAGTTCTTC. Translated: CASSSRLELGEQFF.

The rearrangement joins TRBV19 to TRBJ1-6; no clear D. Germline V gene lookup returns CDR1 LNHDA and CDR2 SQIVND (reference sequence). The germline V and J ends were trimmed by 6 bases and 8 bases, with 8 bases remaining between them. The CDR3 has 12 amino acids. CDR3 sequence: CASSGGDSPLHF. CDR3 coding DNA: TGTGCCAGTAGCGGCGGGGATTCACCCCTCCACTTT.

The gene calls are TRBV4-3 and TRBJ1-1; D remains ambiguous. CDR1 is LGHNA, CDR2 YSLEER, per germline. The CDR3 contains 13 residues. Trimming removed 4 bases at V and 3 bases at J, with 9 bases between. Here the CDR3 DNA reads TGCGCCAGCAGCCTCGAACTGGACACTGAAGCTTTCTTT. Translation: CASSLELDTEAFF.